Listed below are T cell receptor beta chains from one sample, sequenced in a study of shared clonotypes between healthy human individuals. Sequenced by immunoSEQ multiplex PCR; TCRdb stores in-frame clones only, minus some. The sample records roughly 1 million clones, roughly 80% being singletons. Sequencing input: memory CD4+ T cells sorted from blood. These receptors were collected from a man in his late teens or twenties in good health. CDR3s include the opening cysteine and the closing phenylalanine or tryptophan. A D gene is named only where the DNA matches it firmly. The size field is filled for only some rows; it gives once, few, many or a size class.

DNA: TGTGCCAGCAGCTATGGGGCAATAGCGGGAGTCGGGGAGCAGTACTTC; CDR3: CASSYGAIAGVGEQYF; D: TRBD2; size: once; J: TRBJ2-7; V: TRBV7-8
DNA: TGTGCCAGCAGTTCAAGGACAGGGAGGAACATTCAGTACTTC; CDR3: CASSSRTGRNIQYF; D: TRBD1; size: once; J: TRBJ2-4; V: TRBV27
DNA: TGTGCCAGTAGTCTCGGCCCTCTTGGTACGCCCCAGCATTTT; CDR3: CASSLGPLGTPQHF; D: NA; size: NA; J: TRBJ1-5; V: TRBV19
DNA: TGTGCCAGCAGCTTTTCTGGACCGAGAGCTTTCTTT; CDR3: CASSFSGPRAFF; D: NA; size: NA; J: TRBJ1-1; V: TRBV11-2
DNA: TGTGCCAGCTCACCATCCCTTAGCTCTGGAAACACCATATATTTT; CDR3: CASSPSLSSGNTIYF; D: NA; size: NA; J: TRBJ1-3; V: TRBV18
DNA: TGTGCCAGCAAGGGGAGACGAGGGTACGAGCAGTACTTC; CDR3: CASKGRRGYEQYF; D: NA; size: NA; J: TRBJ2-7; V: TRBV2
DNA: TGTGCCAGCAGTCCCCATCCGAATTCACCCCTCCACTTT; CDR3: CASSPHPNSPLHF; D: NA; size: NA; J: TRBJ1-6; V: TRBV11-2
DNA: TGTGCCAGCACCGACCGAGGTCAGCCCCAGCATTTT; CDR3: CASTDRGQPQHF; D: NA; size: few; J: TRBJ1-5; V: TRBV6-1
DNA: TGTGCCAGTAGCGAGAATTCAGACAGGGCCCAACGGCCCCAGCATTTT; CDR3: CASSENSDRAQRPQHF; D: TRBD1; size: NA; J: TRBJ1-5; V: TRBV19
DNA: TGTGCCACCAGCAGAGATCTTACTAGCGCACGATCCTACGAGCAGTACTTC; CDR3: CATSRDLTSARSYEQYF; D: TRBD2; size: NA; J: TRBJ2-7; V: TRBV15
DNA: TGCGCCAGCAGCCTAAGACTAGCGGCCCCCACAGATACGCAGTATTTT; CDR3: CASSLRLAAPTDTQYF; D: TRBD2; size: NA; J: TRBJ2-3; V: TRBV5-1
DNA: TGCGCCAGCAGCCAAGATGGGGTTGGGGGAGACATTCAGTACTTC; CDR3: CASSQDGVGGDIQYF; D: NA; size: NA; J: TRBJ2-4; V: TRBV4-1
DNA: TGTGCCAGCAGCCCGGGGGGCCGAACTTTTGGTACGCAGTATTTT; CDR3: CASSPGGRTFGTQYF; D: NA; size: NA; J: TRBJ2-3; V: TRBV7-6
DNA: TGCGCCAGCAGCTTGGTGCAGGGCAATGAGCAGTTCTTC; CDR3: CASSLVQGNEQFF; D: NA; size: NA; J: TRBJ2-1; V: TRBV5-1
DNA: TGTGCCAGCAGCTTAGCTCTCAGGGAGACCCAGTACTTC; CDR3: CASSLALRETQYF; D: NA; size: NA; J: TRBJ2-5; V: TRBV7-2
DNA: TGTGCCAGCAGTGTCAGCGGGAGGAGCGAGCAGTACTTC; CDR3: CASSVSGRSEQYF; D: TRBD2; size: NA; J: TRBJ2-7; V: TRBV6-5
DNA: TGCGCCAGCAGCTTGCGGGCCAACTCCTACAATGAGCAGTTCTTC; CDR3: CASSLRANSYNEQFF; D: NA; size: NA; J: TRBJ2-1; V: TRBV5-1
DNA: TGTGCCAGCAGCCAAGGGGGGGCTTGGGAGCAGTACTTC; CDR3: CASSQGGAWEQYF; D: NA; size: NA; J: TRBJ2-7; V: TRBV4-2
DNA: TGCGCCAGCAGCCCTACAGGGGGCGGTGGCTCCTACAATGAGCAGTTCTTC; CDR3: CASSPTGGGGSYNEQFF; D: TRBD1; size: NA; J: TRBJ2-1; V: TRBV5-1
DNA: TGTGCCAGCAGTGTCGGAGTAGCGGGGAATGAGCAGTTCTTC; CDR3: CASSVGVAGNEQFF; D: TRBD2; size: NA; J: TRBJ2-1; V: TRBV2
DNA: TGTGCCAGCAGTATTACACAGAACACTGAAGCTTTCTTT; CDR3: CASSITQNTEAFF; D: NA; size: NA; J: TRBJ1-1; V: TRBV6-1
DNA: TGTGCCAGCAGCTTAGCTTCGGCTGGAAACACCATATATTTT; CDR3: CASSLASAGNTIYF; D: NA; size: few; J: TRBJ1-3; V: TRBV7-2
DNA: TGCGCCAGCAGCTACACAGGGTCAGGCAATGAGCAGTTCTTC; CDR3: CASSYTGSGNEQFF; D: NA; size: NA; J: TRBJ2-1; V: TRBV5-1
DNA: TGTGCCAGCTCGGGGCCTCCTAGCACAGATACGCAGTATTTT; CDR3: CASSGPPSTDTQYF; D: NA; size: NA; J: TRBJ2-3; V: TRBV18
DNA: TGTGCCATCAATGGGGGAGGGGCCTACGAGCAGTACTTC; CDR3: CAINGGGAYEQYF; D: TRBD2; size: NA; J: TRBJ2-7; V: TRBV10-3
DNA: TGTGCCAGCAGCTTAGAGGTGGGTAATGAGCAGTTCTTC; CDR3: CASSLEVGNEQFF; D: NA; size: many; J: TRBJ2-1; V: TRBV7-2
DNA: TGTGCCAGCAGCGTAGGGCCGACAAATGAGCAGTTCTTC; CDR3: CASSVGPTNEQFF; D: NA; size: NA; J: TRBJ2-1; V: TRBV9
DNA: TGTGCCAGCAGTGAATCGGGCGGCAATCAGCCCCAGCATTTT; CDR3: CASSESGGNQPQHF; D: NA; size: NA; J: TRBJ1-5; V: TRBV6-1
DNA: TGTGCCAGCAGAGGCCTAGTCGCAGATACGCAGTATTTT; CDR3: CASRGLVADTQYF; D: NA; size: NA; J: TRBJ2-3; V: TRBV2
DNA: TGTGCCAGCTCACGGACAGATACTAATGAAAAACTGTTTTTT; CDR3: CASSRTDTNEKLFF; D: NA; size: NA; J: TRBJ1-4; V: TRBV18
DNA: TGTGCCTGGAGTCCCACGACTCTATCAGGCTACACCTTC; CDR3: CAWSPTTLSGYTF; D: NA; size: NA; J: TRBJ1-2; V: TRBV30
DNA: TGTGCCAGCAGTTTTGGTTCTAACTATGGCTACACCTTC; CDR3: CASSFGSNYGYTF; D: NA; size: NA; J: TRBJ1-2; V: TRBV6-5
DNA: TGTGCCAGCAGCCGAGACGGACGAGGATCCTACGAGCAGTACTTC; CDR3: CASSRDGRGSYEQYF; D: NA; size: NA; J: TRBJ2-7; V: TRBV6-6
DNA: TGTGCCAGCAGTTCAGGGCATGGGGAGACCCAGTACTTC; CDR3: CASSSGHGETQYF; D: NA; size: NA; J: TRBJ2-5; V: TRBV6-6